What follows are 9 T cell receptor beta chains derived from one specimen sequenced in a study of regulatory T cells in long-lasting Graves disease. Building of the TCR beta libraries involved iRepertoire HTBI primers and Arm-PCR of CDR3 regions. TCRdb processed the multiplex PCR reads anew with MiXCR; each CDR3 protein has one entry. The top ten clones hold 25% of a sample with about 530,000 distinct CDR3 sequences, 15% to 20% of them seen once. Time point noted: newly diagnosed GD, antithyroid drugs for less than 3 months. Construction of the TCR library relied on RNA isolated from PBMCs. Separately, the same data were catalogued under a study of T cells in Graves' hyperthyroidism and ophthalmopathy.

Sequencing used peripheral blood mononuclear cells (PBMCs), obtained at new diagnosis, from a patient treated with antithyroid drugs. These receptors originate from a woman aged 40-65 years with Graves disease.

The gene calls are TRBV18 and TRBJ1-3; D unclear. CDR3 length equals 15 residues. The germline V gene encodes CDR1 KGHSH and CDR2 LQKENI. V gave up 4 bases and J gave up 2 bases, with 12 bases separating them. The chain's CDR3 is CASSLNERAGNTIYF. CDR3 sequence (DNA): TGTGCCAGCTCACTAAACGAACGGGCTGGAAACACCATATATTTT.

Only a few counts were recorded for this clonotype. The chain recombines TRBV3-1 with TRBJ1-1; 10 bases match TRBD1. V lost 5 bases, J lost 6 bases, and 9 bases stayed unmatched. Germline V gene data show CDR1 as LGHDT and CDR2 as YNNKEL (reference sequence). The CDR3 is 15 amino acids. CDR3 DNA: TGTGCCAGCAGCACACGACAGGGGGCTGGTTCTGAAGCTTTCTTT. Its protein is CASSTRQGAGSEAFF.

The count of this clonotype is one. This chain joins TRBV6-2 or TRBV6-3 and TRBJ2-7; the match to TRBD1 covers 9 bases. The germline CDR1 and CDR2 sequences are MNHEY and SVGEGT. This CDR3 has 14 amino acids. V lost 5 bases to trimming and J lost 9 bases; unmatched junction nucleotides: 11. The CDR3 reads CASSTPGQGSVQYF. As DNA, the CDR3 is TGTGCCAGCAGTACCCCGGGACAGGGATCCGTGCAGTACTTC.

This chain connects TRBV12-3 or TRBV12-4 to TRBJ2-1, with a weak D call TRBD1 (5 bases). V was clipped by 1 base and J by 13 bases, with 11 bases between them. The CDR3 is 12 residues long. CDR3 in amino acids: CASSLEDKAQFF. In DNA form, the CDR3 reads TGTGCCAGCAGTTTAGAGGACAAAGCACAGTTCTTC.

V gene TRBV5-1 combines with J gene TRBJ1-2; D gene unclear. Trimming removed 5 bases at V and 8 bases at J, with 16 bases between. The germline gives CDR1 SGHRS, CDR2 YFSETQ. The CDR3 totals 13 residues. CDR3 DNA: TGCGCCAGCAGTACTCTCGGCGCCGGGGGCTACACCTTC. Its protein product is CASSTLGAGGYTF.

The chain links TRBV9 to TRBJ1-4; D might be TRBD1 (6 bases). This CDR3 is 17 amino acids long. Germline CDR1 reads SGDLS; CDR2 reads YYNGEE. V lost 3 bases to trimming and J lost 5 bases, with 20 bases between them. The CDR3 is CASSAGVMQGLNEKLFF. The CDR3 nucleotides read TGTGCCAGCAGCGCCGGGGTAATGCAGGGGCTGAATGAAAAACTGTTTTTT.

At least ten counts were recorded for this clonotype. This sequence joins TRBV28 and TRBJ1-1; D is unresolved. CDR3 length equals 15 residues. Germline values: CDR1 MDHEN, CDR2 SYDVKM. The V end was cut by 5 bases, the J end by 1 base, with 14 bases between. The CDR3: CASSPRGRGNTEAFF. The CDR3 bases are TGTGCCAGCAGTCCGCGAGGTAGAGGGAACACTGAAGCTTTCTTT.

The chain uses TRBV4-2 and TRBJ1-2; D might be TRBD1 (5 bases). CDR3 length: 15 amino acids. CDR1 and CDR2 from the germline V gene are LGHNA and YNFKEQ. Trimming removed 1 base at V and 5 bases at J, with 14 bases between. CDR3 loop: CASSQGQGALYGYTF. The CDR3 DNA sequence: TGTGCCAGCAGCCAAGGACAAGGGGCCCTATATGGCTACACCTTC.

There are many counts of this clonotype. The chain employs TRBV30 and TRBJ2-7; the match to TRBD1 covers 9 bases. J was trimmed by 3 bases and V by 2 bases; bases with no gene match: 5. The germline gives CDR1 GTSNPN, CDR2 SVGIG (reference sequence). The length of the CDR3 is 14 residues. CDR3 residues: CAWSSGTGSYEQYF. The CDR3 DNA is TGTGCCTGGAGTTCAGGGACAGGGAGCTACGAGCAGTACTTC.